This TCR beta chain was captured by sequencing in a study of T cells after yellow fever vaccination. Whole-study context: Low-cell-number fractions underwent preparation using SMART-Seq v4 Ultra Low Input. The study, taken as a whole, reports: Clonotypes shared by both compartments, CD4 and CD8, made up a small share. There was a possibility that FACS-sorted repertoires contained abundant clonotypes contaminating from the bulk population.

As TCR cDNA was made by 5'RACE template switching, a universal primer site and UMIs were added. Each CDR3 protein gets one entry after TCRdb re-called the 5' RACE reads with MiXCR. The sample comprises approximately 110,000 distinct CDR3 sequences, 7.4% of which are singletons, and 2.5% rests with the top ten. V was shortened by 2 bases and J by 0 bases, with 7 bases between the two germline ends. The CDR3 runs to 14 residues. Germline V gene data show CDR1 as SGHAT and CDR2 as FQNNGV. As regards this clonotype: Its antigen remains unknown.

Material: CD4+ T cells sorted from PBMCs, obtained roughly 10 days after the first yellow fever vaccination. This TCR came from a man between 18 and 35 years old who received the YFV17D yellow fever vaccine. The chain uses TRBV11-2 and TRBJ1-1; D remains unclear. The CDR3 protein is CASSLRAMNTEAFF. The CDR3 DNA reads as TGTGCCAGCAGCTTACGGGCCATGAACACTGAAGCTTTCTTT.